Listed below are T cell receptor beta chains from one sample, sequenced in a study of molecular identifiers for immune sequencing clone quantification. TCRdb recomputed calls from the PCR reads with MiXCR, one row per CDR3 protein. Of 90,000 or so distinct CDR3 sequences in the sample, 21% are singletons; the top ten hold more than 1%. The specimen sequenced was naive CD8+ T cells from blood, with Jurkat cell RNA spiked in. The receptors come from a human donor in good health. Some libraries in this study had Jurkat cell RNA spiked in. Both conserved end residues are part of each CDR3. Each record gives: V gene, clone size, D gene, J gene, CDR3 DNA, CDR3 protein. D genes are given only for firm matches. A row's size may be missing; if present it is once, few, many or a size class.

v_call: TRBV7-3
clone_size: many
d_call: TRBD2
j_call: TRBJ2-3
cdr3_nt: TGTGCCAGCAGCTCACTAGCGGGAGAGGATACGCAGTATTTT
cdr3_aa: CASSSLAGEDTQYF

v_call: TRBV28
clone_size: many
d_call: TRBD1
j_call: TRBJ2-3
cdr3_nt: TGTGCCAGCAGTTTATGGACCGGGACAGGGGGCGAAGATACGCAGTATTTT
cdr3_aa: CASSLWTGTGGEDTQYF

v_call: TRBV4-1
clone_size: many
d_call: -
j_call: TRBJ2-7
cdr3_nt: TGCGCCAGCAGTCTACGGACGGCCACCTACGAGCAGTACTTC
cdr3_aa: CASSLRTATYEQYF

v_call: TRBV21-1
clone_size: -
d_call: -
j_call: TRBJ2-7
cdr3_nt: TGTGCCAGCAGCACTCTAGCGGGAGGAACCTACGAGCAGTACTTC
cdr3_aa: CASSTLAGGTYEQYF

v_call: TRBV9
clone_size: many
d_call: -
j_call: TRBJ2-3
cdr3_nt: TGTGCCAGCAGCGTACGAGGACCTAAGAGTGCAGATACGCAGTATTTT
cdr3_aa: CASSVRGPKSADTQYF

v_call: TRBV2
clone_size: many
d_call: -
j_call: TRBJ2-3
cdr3_nt: TGTGCCAGCAGTGAAGAGGGCCGAGTCATAGCAGATACGCAGTATTTT
cdr3_aa: CASSEEGRVIADTQYF

v_call: TRBV5-6
clone_size: many
d_call: TRBD1
j_call: TRBJ2-7
cdr3_nt: TGTGCCAGCAGCTTTTCGGACAGGGCCACGTCGGAGCAGTACTTC
cdr3_aa: CASSFSDRATSEQYF

v_call: TRBV6-5
clone_size: many
d_call: TRBD1
j_call: TRBJ1-1
cdr3_nt: TGTGCCAGCAGAACTACAGGGGCCGGCACTGAAGCTTTCTTT
cdr3_aa: CASRTTGAGTEAFF

v_call: TRBV7-9
clone_size: -
d_call: TRBD2
j_call: TRBJ2-1
cdr3_nt: TGTGCCAGCAGCTTAGGTGCGGGAGGATGGGAGCAGTTCTTC
cdr3_aa: CASSLGAGGWEQFF

v_call: TRBV5-6
clone_size: many
d_call: -
j_call: TRBJ2-6
cdr3_nt: TGTGCCAGCAGCTTGTCCTACAGATCTGGGGCCAACGTCCTGACTTTC
cdr3_aa: CASSLSYRSGANVLTF

v_call: TRBV7-9
clone_size: many
d_call: TRBD2
j_call: TRBJ2-4
cdr3_nt: TGTGCCAGCAGCTTAGCGGCTAGCGGAACTTTAGCCAAAAACATTCAGTACTTC
cdr3_aa: CASSLAASGTLAKNIQYF

v_call: TRBV5-1
clone_size: few
d_call: -
j_call: TRBJ2-1
cdr3_nt: TGCGCCAGCAGCCTGGGACCCCTCGATGAGCAGTTCTTC
cdr3_aa: CASSLGPLDEQFF

v_call: TRBV13
clone_size: many
d_call: -
j_call: TRBJ1-4
cdr3_nt: TGTGCCAGCAGCGCACGCTCCTCCGAAAGGGGACTGTTTTTT
cdr3_aa: CASSARSSERGLFF

v_call: TRBV27
clone_size: -
d_call: -
j_call: TRBJ2-7
cdr3_nt: TGTGCCAGCAGCCCCGAGGGCTGGAGTCGTTATGAGCAGTACTTC
cdr3_aa: CASSPEGWSRYEQYF

v_call: TRBV14
clone_size: -
d_call: -
j_call: TRBJ1-1
cdr3_nt: TGTGCCAGCAGCCAAGGCCGGACGGTAGACCCTTGGGGCACTGGAGCTTTCTTT
cdr3_aa: CASSQGRTVDPWGTGAFF

v_call: TRBV30
clone_size: few
d_call: TRBD2
j_call: TRBJ2-5
cdr3_nt: TGTGCCTGGAGTCCCTACGGAGGGGAGGGAGAGACCCAGTACTTC
cdr3_aa: CAWSPYGGEGETQYF

v_call: TRBV9
clone_size: many
d_call: -
j_call: TRBJ2-1
cdr3_nt: TGTGCCAGCAGTGACAGAAATGAGCAGTTCTTC
cdr3_aa: CASSDRNEQFF

v_call: TRBV7-9
clone_size: many
d_call: -
j_call: TRBJ2-7
cdr3_nt: TGTGCCAGCAGCGCATCCCGCGAGCAGTACTTC
cdr3_aa: CASSASREQYF

v_call: TRBV2
clone_size: many
d_call: TRBD2
j_call: TRBJ2-3
cdr3_nt: TGTGCCAGCACCCAAACCTCCCCACTAGCGGGACTGGTCACAGATACGCAGTATTTT
cdr3_aa: CASTQTSPLAGLVTDTQYF

v_call: TRBV29-1
clone_size: -
d_call: TRBD2
j_call: TRBJ2-1
cdr3_nt: TGCAGCGTTGTGGGGGGGAGGGCCTACAATGAGCAGTTCTTC
cdr3_aa: CSVVGGRAYNEQFF

v_call: TRBV4-3
clone_size: many
d_call: TRBD2
j_call: TRBJ2-7
cdr3_nt: TGCGCCAGCAGCCAAGGACTAGCGGGGGGCTACGAGCAGTACTTC
cdr3_aa: CASSQGLAGGYEQYF

v_call: TRBV7-9
clone_size: -
d_call: TRBD2
j_call: TRBJ2-1
cdr3_nt: TGTGCCAGCAGCGCTTTATCGGGACTAGCGGTTTACAATGAGCAGTTCTTC
cdr3_aa: CASSALSGLAVYNEQFF

v_call: TRBV7-9
clone_size: many
d_call: TRBD1
j_call: TRBJ1-1
cdr3_nt: TGTGCCAGCAGTAGAACAGGGGGTACTGAAGCTTTCTTT
cdr3_aa: CASSRTGGTEAFF

v_call: TRBV4-1
clone_size: many
d_call: -
j_call: TRBJ2-1
cdr3_nt: TGCGCCAGCAGCCAAGATGCAGCACCGGTACAGTTCTTC
cdr3_aa: CASSQDAAPVQFF

v_call: TRBV27
clone_size: -
d_call: -
j_call: TRBJ2-7
cdr3_nt: TGTGCCAGCAGTGGTGAGCAGGGGCAGTACTTC
cdr3_aa: CASSGEQGQYF

v_call: TRBV11-2
clone_size: few
d_call: -
j_call: TRBJ2-7
cdr3_nt: TGTGCCAGCAGCTTTGTTAACAGCGAGTCCTACGAGCAGTACTTC
cdr3_aa: CASSFVNSESYEQYF

v_call: TRBV4-2
clone_size: many
d_call: -
j_call: TRBJ1-1
cdr3_nt: TGTGCCAGCAGCCCCCGGGGGCAGGCGTTGGTGAGGAACACTGAAGCTTTCTTT
cdr3_aa: CASSPRGQALVRNTEAFF

v_call: TRBV20-1
clone_size: -
d_call: -
j_call: TRBJ2-7
cdr3_nt: TGCAGTGCTAGAGAGGAAGCACATACTCACTACGAGCAGTACTTC
cdr3_aa: CSAREEAHTHYEQYF

v_call: TRBV29-1
clone_size: many
d_call: -
j_call: TRBJ2-7
cdr3_nt: TGCAGCGTTGCACAGACAGGCACCTACGAGCAGTACTTC
cdr3_aa: CSVAQTGTYEQYF

v_call: TRBV12-3/TRBV12-4
clone_size: -
d_call: -
j_call: TRBJ2-3
cdr3_nt: TGTGCCAGCAGTTTTACCGGGGGGCTCCCAGATACGCAGTATTTT
cdr3_aa: CASSFTGGLPDTQYF

v_call: TRBV3-1
clone_size: many
d_call: -
j_call: TRBJ2-5
cdr3_nt: TGTGCCAGCAGCCAAGACACAGGGAACCAAGAGACCCAGTACTTC
cdr3_aa: CASSQDTGNQETQYF

v_call: TRBV19
clone_size: -
d_call: -
j_call: TRBJ2-7
cdr3_nt: TGTGCCAGTAGTCTGAGACAGAATGACTACGAGCAGTACTTC
cdr3_aa: CASSLRQNDYEQYF

v_call: TRBV5-6
clone_size: many
d_call: -
j_call: TRBJ2-7
cdr3_nt: TGTGCCAGCAGCCCCGGACTCAAAGATTTTTCCGAGCAGTACTTC
cdr3_aa: CASSPGLKDFSEQYF

v_call: TRBV7-3
clone_size: many
d_call: TRBD1
j_call: TRBJ2-1
cdr3_nt: TGTGCCAGCAGCTTAATCCCAGGGGGACAGGGTTGGGGTAATGAGCAGTTCTTC
cdr3_aa: CASSLIPGGQGWGNEQFF

v_call: TRBV7-9
clone_size: many
d_call: -
j_call: TRBJ2-3
cdr3_nt: TGTGCCAGCAGCCGCACAGATACGCAGTATTTT
cdr3_aa: CASSRTDTQYF

v_call: TRBV6-2/TRBV6-3
clone_size: many
d_call: TRBD1
j_call: TRBJ2-7
cdr3_nt: TGTGCCAGCAGTTACGGGACAGGCTACGCCTACGAGCAGTACTTC
cdr3_aa: CASSYGTGYAYEQYF

v_call: TRBV7-3
clone_size: many
d_call: -
j_call: TRBJ2-3
cdr3_nt: TGTGCCAGCAGCTTAATGGTGGGAGAACAGTATTTT
cdr3_aa: CASSLMVGEQYF

v_call: TRBV6-2/TRBV6-3
clone_size: -
d_call: -
j_call: TRBJ2-1
cdr3_nt: TGTGCCAGCAGTTACTCGAATTCGATTCGTCGGTTCTTC
cdr3_aa: CASSYSNSIRRFF

v_call: TRBV6-2/TRBV6-3
clone_size: -
d_call: -
j_call: TRBJ2-1
cdr3_nt: TGTGCCAGCAGTCCCCGCCGGGAAGCCTACAATGAGCAGTTCTTC
cdr3_aa: CASSPRREAYNEQFF

v_call: TRBV29-1
clone_size: many
d_call: -
j_call: TRBJ2-2
cdr3_nt: TGCAGCATCCGGACCGAGAACACCGGGGAGCTGTTTTTT
cdr3_aa: CSIRTENTGELFF

v_call: TRBV7-6
clone_size: many
d_call: -
j_call: TRBJ2-6
cdr3_nt: TGTGCCAGCAGCTTAGAATCCGGGGTACCCTCTGGGGCCAACGTCCTGACTTTC
cdr3_aa: CASSLESGVPSGANVLTF

v_call: TRBV27
clone_size: -
d_call: TRBD2
j_call: TRBJ2-5
cdr3_nt: TGTGCCAGCAGCTCGGGCGGGAGGGTCGGAGAGACCCAGTACTTC
cdr3_aa: CASSSGGRVGETQYF